Sequencing of this TCR beta chain was carried out in a study of T-cell memory formation after mild COVID-19. Points from the study as a whole: Clones which contracted sat mainly in CM and EM if CD4+, and in EMRA if CD8+.

Each CDR3 protein is one row after TCRdb ran MiXCR on the 5' RACE reads. The table lists about 270,000 distinct CDR3 sequences, about 17% of them singletons. To note about this clonotype: Its specificity is unknown.

The germline V gene encodes CDR1 DFQATT and CDR2 SNEGSKA (reference sequence). The CDR3 covers 14 residues. The junction had 8 bases not matched to a gene; V was cut back by 5 bases and J by 5 bases. The chain is built from TRBV20-1 and TRBJ2-7, with 11 bases fitting TRBD2. The specimen was PBMCs or a T cell subset sorted from them (not recorded which). The source is a man aged 18 to 35 who had mild COVID-19 (a few samples of this study predate the infection). Cell type and time point are not known. The CDR3 protein is CSARSTSGADEQYF. The CDR3 nucleotides read TGCAGTGCTCGATCGACTAGCGGGGCCGACGAGCAGTACTTC.